The 5 T cell receptor beta chains below all came from one sample that was sequenced in a study of blood T cell repertoires in COVID-19. Sequenced by immunoSEQ multiplex PCR; TCRdb stores in-frame clones only, minus some. The table lists about 320,000 clones, 85% to 90% of them singletons, with under 11% in the top ten. Sequenced input: PBMCs or T cells enriched from blood (not recorded which). The receptors stem from a woman in her late teens or twenties who had recovered from COVID-19.

This chain uses TRBV9 with TRBJ2-3; 8 positions match TRBD2. The ends lost 6 bases at V and 0 bases at J; junction bases unmatched: 12. Germline V gene sequence: CDR1 SGDLS, CDR2 YYNGEE. This CDR3 is 17 amino acids long. CDR3 in DNA: TGTGCCAGCACTCGGGAAGCGGGAGTACTAAGCACAGATACGCAGTATTTT. Translated, it gives CASTREAGVLSTDTQYF.

The chain has TRBV9 and TRBJ1-5; no clear D gene. Germline lookup yields CDR1 SGDLS and CDR2 YYNGEE. This CDR3 has 17 amino acids. V shed 4 bases and J shed 13 bases, with 30 bases lying between them. The DNA for the CDR3 is TGTGCCAGCAGCCCGGTTTGGGGAGGGCCAAAAATCCGACCGCAGCATTTT. Translation: CASSPVWGGPKIRPQHF.

This rearrangement joins TRBV18 to TRBJ1-2; D not certain. This CDR3 region has 16 residues. V was shortened by 3 bases and J by 0 bases, with 14 bases between the two germline ends. The germline CDR1 and CDR2 sequences are KGHSH and LQKENI. The CDR3 protein is CASSPGLPATNYGYTF. CDR3 bases: TGTGCCAGCTCACCGGGCCTACCCGCGACTAACTATGGCTACACCTTC.

The rearrangement joins TRBV9 to TRBJ1-2; weak D call: TRBD1 (6 bases). This CDR3 is 15 amino acids long. The germline V gene has CDR1 SGDLS and CDR2 YYNGEE. Trimming shortened V by 0 bases and J by 2 bases, and 11 bases separated the two germline ends. The CDR3 DNA follows: TGTGCCAGCAGCGTAGCCACTGGACAGAACTATGGCTACACCTTC. This sequence encodes CASSVATGQNYGYTF. Full variable domain (outside the CDR3, taken from reference TRBV9 and TRBJ1-2): DSGVTQTPKHLITATGQRVTLRCSPRSGDLSVYWYQQSLDQGLQFLIQYYNGEERAKGNILERFSAQQFPDLHSELNLSSLELGDSALYFCASSVATGQNYGYTFGSGTRLTVV.

The rearrangement joins TRBV2 to TRBJ2-2, with D maybe TRBD1 (6 bases). V was pared by 5 bases and J by 6 bases, with 13 bases between. The CDR3 totals 14 residues. Germline V gene lookup returns CDR1 SNHLY and CDR2 FYNNEI. The CDR3 nucleotides read TGTGCCAGCAGTTCCACAGGGATTTCCGGGGAGCTGTTTTTT. Its protein product is CASSSTGISGELFF.